This T cell receptor (beta chain) was captured in a study of cytomegalovirus exposure and HLA in healthy donors. General observations from the study: It was 160 or so TCR beta chains that were listed as cytomegalovirus-associated. High specificity and sensitivity for cytomegalovirus status were reported for the classifier.

Clones were sequenced by immunoSEQ multiplex PCR, and TCRdb holds only the in-frame ones, with some missing. The sample has under 200,000 clones; roughly nine tenths are singletons. Germline assignment: CDR1 MGHRA and CDR2 YSYEKL. The V gene end was trimmed by 4 bases and the J gene end by 10 bases; junction bases not matched to a gene: 13. The CDR3 is 16 amino acids. Separation from the roughly 700-subject first cohort characterized the roughly 120-subject validation cohort, to which the donors belonged. Concerning this clone itself: Its antigen is unidentified.

This receptor was obtained from a man between 18 and 35 years old in good health and CMV-seropositive. The source material was PBMCs. The rearrangement joins TRBV4-1 to TRBJ2-1, with 10 positions matching TRBD2. CDR3: CASSRSVLAGDREQFF. For the CDR3, the DNA is TGCGCCAGCAGCCGATCGGTTCTAGCGGGAGACAGGGAGCAGTTCTTC.